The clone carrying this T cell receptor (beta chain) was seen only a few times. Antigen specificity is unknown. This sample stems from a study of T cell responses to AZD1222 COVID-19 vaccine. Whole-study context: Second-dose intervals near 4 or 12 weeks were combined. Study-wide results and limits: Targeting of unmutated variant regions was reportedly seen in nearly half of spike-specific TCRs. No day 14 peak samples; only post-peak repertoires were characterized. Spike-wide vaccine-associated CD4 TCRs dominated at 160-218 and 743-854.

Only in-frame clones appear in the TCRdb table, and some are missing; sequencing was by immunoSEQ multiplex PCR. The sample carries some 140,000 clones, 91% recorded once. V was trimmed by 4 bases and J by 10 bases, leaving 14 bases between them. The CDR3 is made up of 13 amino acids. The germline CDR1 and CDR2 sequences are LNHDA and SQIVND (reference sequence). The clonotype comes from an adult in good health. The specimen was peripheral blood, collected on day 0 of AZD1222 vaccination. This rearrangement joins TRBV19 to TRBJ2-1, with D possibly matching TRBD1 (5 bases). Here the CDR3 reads CASSSQSQGEQFF. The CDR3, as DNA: TGTGCCAGTAGTAGCCAGTCGCAGGGAGAGCAGTTCTTC.